This T cell receptor (beta chain) was sequenced in a study of blood T cell dynamics during melanoma immunotherapy. Study in general: Standard first-line treatment here was pembrolizumab or nivolumab plus ipilimumab in metastatic melanoma.

Assay: immunoSEQ multiplex PCR; the TCRdb copy retains only in-frame clones and omits some. The table has around 13,000 clones, 90% to 95% seen once; the top ten hold around 0.18%. Described time point: week 3, after first cycle of checkpoint inhibitor. Response was assessed by RECIST 1.1 at 12 weeks, except a couple of rapid progressors. The germline V and J ends were trimmed by 2 bases and 5 bases, with 15 bases remaining between them. The CDR3 has 15 residues. Germline CDR1 is MDHEN and CDR2 is SYDVKM. Study-level points and caveats: Among sorted CD8+ subsets, immune-effector cells had the highest clonality and cell-free DNA similarity.

Concerning this clone: Its antigen is not identified.

This TCR derives from a human donor with melanoma. The sequenced sample was effector memory CD8+ T cells from blood, obtained from a patient treated with checkpoint blockade. The rearrangement uses TRBV28 and TRBJ1-1; D is perhaps TRBD1 (6 bases). As DNA, the CDR3 is TGTGCCAGCAGTTTACTTCCAGGGGACCGGACTGAAGCTTTCTTT. This encodes CASSLLPGDRTEAFF.